The 25 T cell receptor beta chains in this list originate from one sample, sequenced in a study of CXCR3-negative and CXCR3-positive naive CD8 T cells. The antigens of these receptors remain unknown. Study-level results: Compared with CXCR3-negative naive cells, CXCR3-positive naive cells showed more hydrophobic TRB CDR3s.

UMI labels and 5' RACE were used to prepare the TRB cDNA libraries. Each CDR3 protein gets one entry in TCRdb, which reprocessed the 5' RACE reads and gives no DNA. The data show around 130,000 distinct CDR3 sequences, and the top ten clones hold 0.59%. Sequencing was done on a sample of naive CXCR3+ CD8+ T cells from blood. Described subset: CD45RO-CCR7+CD27+CD95- naive CD8+ T cells expressing CXCR3 (TNR3+). Receptors were obtained from a human donor in good health. Some clones in this sample may be carry-over from other donors' samples.

This chain joins TRBV28 and TRBJ2-5. Germline-derived CDR1 and CDR2 are MDHEN and SYDVKM. CDR3 length: 13 amino acids. The CDR3 is CASSIREEETQYF.

The chain couples TRBV7-9 to TRBJ1-6; with no DNA, the TCRdb D assignment of TRBD1 cannot be verified. The CDR3 is made up of 14 amino acids. Germline V gene lookup returns CDR1 SEHNR and CDR2 FQNEAQ (reference sequence). The CDR3: CASSSGTGDSPLHF.

This chain connects TRBV6-2 or TRBV6-3 to TRBJ2-7. The CDR3 covers 13 residues. Germline V lookup: CDR1 MNHEY, CDR2 SVGEGT. This CDR3 is CASSYLAAYEQYF.

The chain carries TRBV20-1 and TRBJ1-5; the D call of TRBD1 rests on TCRdb alone, since no DNA is present to check it. The CDR3 covers 13 residues. CDR1 and CDR2 from the germline V gene are DFQATT and SNEGSKA (reference sequence). The CDR3 loop is CSARVPDGQPQHF.

The chain combines TRBV4-1 with TRBJ2-2; TCRdb returns TRBD1, unconfirmable since there is no DNA. The CDR3 totals 13 residues. Germline V gene sequence: CDR1 MGHRA, CDR2 YSYEKL. CDR3 region: CASGTVNTGELFF.

The chain uses TRBV29-1 and TRBJ2-1; lacking DNA, the TRBD1 call made by TCRdb goes unchecked. There are 14 residues in the CDR3. The germline CDR1 and CDR2 sequences are SQVTM and ANQGSEA. The CDR3 here is CSVDWGPGSDEQFF.

This chain links TRBV20-1 with TRBJ2-3. The germline V gene encodes CDR1 DFQATT and CDR2 SNEGSKA (reference sequence). The CDR3 length is 18 residues. CDR3 region: CSADGLVMDRIDTDTQYF.

CDR3 sequence: CASSLTDKGSSTEAFF. This chain links TRBV7-3 with TRBJ1-1. This CDR3 has 16 residues. Germline loops: CDR1 SGHTA, CDR2 FQGTGA.

J is TRBJ2-5 and V is TRBV5-5; TCRdb gives TRBD1 as the D gene, but with no DNA this cannot be confirmed. The CDR3 runs 18 residues. Per the germline V gene, CDR1 is SGHKS and CDR2 is YYEKEE (reference sequence). CDR3 amino acids: CASSSDRTGSQPEETQYF.

The chain carries TRBV28 and TRBJ2-5. This CDR3 has 11 amino acids. The germline CDR1 and CDR2 sequences are MDHEN and SYDVKM. Here the CDR3 reads CASTQGETQYF.

The chain uses TRBV7-8 and TRBJ2-2; no DNA is available, so the TRBD2 call from TCRdb remains unchecked. The CDR3 is made up of 16 amino acids. Germline V CDR1 and CDR2: SGHVS, FQNEAQ. CDR3 protein: CASSTPLAGGSLELFF. The whole variable domain, filled in from reference TRBV7-8 and TRBJ2-2, reads GAGVSQSPRYKVAKRGQDVALRCDPISGHVSLFWYQQALGQGPEFLTYFQNEAQLDKSGLPSDRFFAERPEGSVSTLKIQRTQQEDSAVYLCASSTPLAGGSLELFFGEGSRLTVL.

The chain combines TRBV7-3 with TRBJ2-3; TCRdb returns TRBD1, unconfirmable since there is no DNA. The CDR3 length is 15 residues. Germline V gene lookup returns CDR1 SGHTA and CDR2 FQGTGA. CDR3 amino acids: CASSLAGAYTDTQYF.

The chain links TRBV7-8 to TRBJ1-1. CDR3 length: 13 amino acids. Looked up from germline, CDR1 is SGHVS and CDR2 is FQNEAQ. CDR3 region: CASRLTRNTVAFF.

The chain joins TRBV28 to TRBJ1-1; with no DNA, the TCRdb D assignment of TRBD1 cannot be verified. Germline values: CDR1 MDHEN, CDR2 SYDVKM. The CDR3 is made up of 18 amino acids. The CDR3 protein is CASSSTGALGVWNTEAFF.

V gene TRBV5-1 combines with J gene TRBJ2-3; the D call of TRBD2 rests on TCRdb alone, since no DNA is present to check it. Germline CDR1 SGHRS, CDR2 YFSETQ. This CDR3 spans 18 amino acids. The CDR3 region is CASSDSGGPVTSTDTQYF.

V is TRBV6-5 and J is TRBJ1-5; TCRdb's D gene call, TRBD1, goes unchecked for lack of DNA. Looked up from germline, CDR1 is MNHEY and CDR2 is SVGAGI. The CDR3 is 15 amino acids. CDR3 in amino acids: CASSYRATGNQPQHF.

The chain uses TRBV2 and TRBJ1-1; the D call from TCRdb, TRBD1, cannot be confirmed without DNA. Per germline, CDR1 SNHLY and CDR2 FYNNEI. The CDR3 extends over 12 amino acids. CDR3 region: CASSDSDPGAFF.

The chain uses TRBV20-1 and TRBJ1-6; the TCRdb call, TRBD1, lacks DNA for checking. Per germline, CDR1 DFQATT and CDR2 SNEGSKA (reference sequence). The CDR3 sequence is 13 residues long. The CDR3 loop is CSASKDRGSPLHF.

The genes are TRBV11-2 and TRBJ2-1; the D call from TCRdb, TRBD1, cannot be confirmed without DNA. The length of the CDR3 is 13 residues. In germline, CDR1 is SGHAT, CDR2 FQNNGV. CDR3 sequence reads: CASSLGQGTEQFF.

The chain combines TRBV30 with TRBJ2-7. Germline V lookup: CDR1 GTSNPN, CDR2 SVGIG (reference sequence). The CDR3 runs 11 residues. CDR3 protein: CAWSVPGEQYF.

The V and J genes are TRBV4-3 and TRBJ2-1; TCRdb calls TRBD1, which cannot be checked without DNA. The V gene's germline CDR1 is LGHNA and CDR2 YSLEER. The length of the CDR3 is 15 residues. The CDR3 protein is CASSQEVTGNNEQFF.

The chain recombines TRBV25-1 with TRBJ1-1; absent DNA, TCRdb's TRBD1 call cannot be checked. CDR3 length equals 15 residues. CDR1 and CDR2 (germline): MGHDK, SYGVNS. The CDR3 spells CASSDVQGAVTEAFF.

This CDR3 is CASSLEASGLFDEQFF. This chain uses TRBV7-8 with TRBJ2-1; there is no DNA to check the TCRdb D call of TRBD2. Germline CDR1 and CDR2: SGHVS and FQNEAQ. The CDR3 runs to 16 residues. Supplemented by reference TRBV7-8 and TRBJ2-1, the full variable domain reads GAGVSQSPRYKVAKRGQDVALRCDPISGHVSLFWYQQALGQGPEFLTYFQNEAQLDKSGLPSDRFFAERPEGSVSTLKIQRTQQEDSAVYLCASSLEASGLFDEQFFGPGTRLTVL.

V and J are TRBV5-1 and TRBJ1-5. Germline V gene sequence: CDR1 SGHRS, CDR2 YFSETQ. The CDR3 extends over 17 amino acids. The CDR3 loop reads CASSWGPRFSSNQPQHF. Drawing the rest from reference TRBV5-1 and TRBJ1-5, the complete variable domain is KAGVTQTPRYLIKTRGQQVTLSCSPISGHRSVSWYQQTPGQGLQFLFEYFSETQRNKGNFPGRFSGRQFSNSRSEMNVSTLELGDSALYLCASSWGPRFSSNQPQHFGDGTRLSIL.

This rearrangement joins TRBV5-1 to TRBJ2-2; TCRdb indicates TRBD1, and absent DNA this call remains unverified. Looked up from germline, CDR1 is SGHRS and CDR2 is YFSETQ. This CDR3 is built from 15 residues. CDR3 sequence reads: CASSLGDWDTGELFF.